The clone carrying this T cell receptor beta chain has more than one count but fewer than ten. PCR was performed a second time for about 7 to 11 cycles using a sample-barcoded 5' primer and a J-beta primer mix. A single record per CDR3 protein comes from TCRdb applying MiXCR to the 5' RACE reads. Of over 500,000 distinct CDR3 sequences detected, about 26% appear once; the ten largest clones hold 3.6%. The sample is drawn from a study of blood T cells in healthy people across ages. From germline, CDR1 is SGHRS and CDR2 YFSETQ. The V segment lost 6 bases and the J segment 1 base; nucleotides outside the gene matches: 5. The length of the CDR3 is 14 residues. The same sample was also studied in work on T cells of mothers and their children. That study reports: Similar effects of thymic selection on TCR recombination output were recorded in related and unrelated pairs.

The sample comprised blood. The chain couples TRBV5-1 to TRBJ2-5; 8 nucleotides match TRBD1. The clonotype comes from a boy aged 2-9 years in good health. The CDR3 is CASKRGQGQETQYF. DNA for the CDR3: TGCGCCAGCAAGCGAGGACAGGGCCAAGAGACCCAGTACTTC.